The rows below give T cell receptor beta chains drawn from one sample of a study of cytomegalovirus exposure and HLA in healthy donors. Clones were sequenced by immunoSEQ multiplex PCR, and TCRdb holds only the in-frame ones, with some missing. The sample gives about 130,000 clones, roughly 79% of which show up once; about 0.63% is in the top ten. Material for sequencing was PBMCs. These receptors were taken from a man younger than 35 in good health and CMV-seronegative. CDR3s leave out the opening cysteine and the closing phenylalanine or tryptophan. The order of the fields is J gene, V gene, CDR3 protein.

J gene: TRBJ1-2
V gene: TRBV30
CDR3 protein: AGKGDVGYT

J gene: TRBJ1-2
V gene: TRBV5-1
CDR3 protein: ASSLGGWGEDGYT

J gene: TRBJ2-5
V gene: TRBV7-9
CDR3 protein: ASSLRLVGGQETQY

J gene: TRBJ2-7
V gene: TRBV28
CDR3 protein: ASSFSYEQY

J gene: TRBJ2-1
V gene: TRBV5-1
CDR3 protein: ASSSFLAGGSYNEQF

J gene: TRBJ2-5
V gene: TRBV30
CDR3 protein: AWTLGQSQETQY

J gene: TRBJ2-3
V gene: TRBV25-1
CDR3 protein: ASSVRTSAGDTQY

J gene: TRBJ2-7
V gene: TRBV10-3
CDR3 protein: AISDRTGSEQY

J gene: TRBJ1-1
V gene: TRBV13
CDR3 protein: ASSLDKMNTEAF

J gene: TRBJ1-1
V gene: TRBV7-2
CDR3 protein: ASSPRGGRTEAF

J gene: TRBJ1-2
V gene: TRBV6-5
CDR3 protein: ASSYWREALYGYT

J gene: TRBJ1-1
V gene: TRBV4-1
CDR3 protein: ASSRIRGTNTEAF

J gene: TRBJ1-1
V gene: TRBV7-9
CDR3 protein: ASSLQGDTEAF

J gene: TRBJ2-1
V gene: TRBV30
CDR3 protein: AWSVLIGGVTGYEQF

J gene: TRBJ2-5
V gene: TRBV4-2
CDR3 protein: ASSQDLASGAREQY

J gene: TRBJ1-2
V gene: TRBV6-6
CDR3 protein: ASSYSQGRVDYGYT

J gene: TRBJ1-4
V gene: TRBV18
CDR3 protein: ASSPTWVGVREKLF

J gene: TRBJ1-3
V gene: TRBV9
CDR3 protein: ASSGGTGYKSGNTIY

J gene: TRBJ1-4
V gene: TRBV4-1
CDR3 protein: ASSFRTGAREKLF

J gene: .
V gene: TRBV5-6
CDR3 protein: ASSSPSDYYEQY

J gene: TRBJ2-3
V gene: TRBV5-1
CDR3 protein: ASSLVVTLTSTDTQY

J gene: TRBJ1-4
V gene: TRBV27
CDR3 protein: ASSLLRGTNEKLF

J gene: TRBJ1-1
V gene: TRBV19
CDR3 protein: ASSRATEAF

J gene: TRBJ2-2
V gene: TRBV5-1
CDR3 protein: ASSLAQGNTGELF

J gene: TRBJ1-5
V gene: TRBV7-2
CDR3 protein: ASSLYWDRGSNQPQH

J gene: TRBJ1-5
V gene: TRBV19
CDR3 protein: ATSNPGQGPAEGAQH